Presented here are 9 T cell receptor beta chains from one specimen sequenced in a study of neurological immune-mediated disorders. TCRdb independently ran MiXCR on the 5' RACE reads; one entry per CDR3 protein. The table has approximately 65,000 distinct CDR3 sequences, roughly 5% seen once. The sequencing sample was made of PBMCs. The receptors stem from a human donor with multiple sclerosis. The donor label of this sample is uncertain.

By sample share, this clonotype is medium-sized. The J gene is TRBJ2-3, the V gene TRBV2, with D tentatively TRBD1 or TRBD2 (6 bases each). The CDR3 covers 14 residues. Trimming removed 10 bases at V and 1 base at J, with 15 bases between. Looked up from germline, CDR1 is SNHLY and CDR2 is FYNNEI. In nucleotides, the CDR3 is TGTGCCATCAATGGGGGGCCCCGCACAGATACGCAGTATTTT. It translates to CAINGGPRTDTQYF.

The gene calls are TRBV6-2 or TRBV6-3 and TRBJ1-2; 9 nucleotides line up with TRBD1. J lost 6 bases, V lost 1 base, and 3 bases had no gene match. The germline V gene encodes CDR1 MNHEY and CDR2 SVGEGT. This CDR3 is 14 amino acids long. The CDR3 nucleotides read TGTGCCAGCAGTTACTGGGGACAGGGTAATGGCTACACCTTC. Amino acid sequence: CASSYWGQGNGYTF.

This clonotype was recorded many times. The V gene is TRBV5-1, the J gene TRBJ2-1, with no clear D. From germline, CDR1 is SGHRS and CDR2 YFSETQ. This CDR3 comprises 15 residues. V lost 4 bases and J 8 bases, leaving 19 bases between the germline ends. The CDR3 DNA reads TGCGCCAGCAGCCCCGGTAACTTGTTCATCGATGAGCAGTTCTTC. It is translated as CASSPGNLFIDEQFF.

Here the CDR3 DNA reads TGTGCCAGCAGTGAATCAGACGGGATCCAGTTCTTC. Protein sequence: CASSESDGIQFF. The rearrangement uses TRBV2 and TRBJ2-1; D perhaps matches TRBD2 (5 bases). CDR1 is SNHLY and CDR2 is FYNNEI in the germline V gene. CDR3 size: 12 residues. V was trimmed by 2 bases and J by 13 bases, leaving 12 bases between them.

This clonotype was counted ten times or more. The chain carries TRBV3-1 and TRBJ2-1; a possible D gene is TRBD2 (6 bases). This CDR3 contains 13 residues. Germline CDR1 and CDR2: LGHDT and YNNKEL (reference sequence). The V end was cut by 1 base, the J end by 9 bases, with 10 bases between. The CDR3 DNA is TGTGCCAGCAGCCAAGTCCCCGGGGGTGAGCAGTTCTTC. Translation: CASSQVPGGEQFF.

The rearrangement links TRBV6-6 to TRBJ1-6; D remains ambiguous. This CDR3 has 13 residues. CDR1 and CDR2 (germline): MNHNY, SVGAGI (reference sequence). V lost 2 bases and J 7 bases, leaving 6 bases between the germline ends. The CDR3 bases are TGTGCCAGCAGTTACGAACAGAATTCACCCCTCCACTTT. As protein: CASSYEQNSPLHF.

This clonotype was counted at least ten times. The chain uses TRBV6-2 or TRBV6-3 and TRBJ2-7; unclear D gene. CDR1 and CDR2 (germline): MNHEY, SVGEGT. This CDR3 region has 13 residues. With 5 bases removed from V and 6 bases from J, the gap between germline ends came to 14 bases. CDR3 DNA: TGTGCCAGCAGTCCACGTACTTTTAGCGAGCAGTACTTC. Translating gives CASSPRTFSEQYF.

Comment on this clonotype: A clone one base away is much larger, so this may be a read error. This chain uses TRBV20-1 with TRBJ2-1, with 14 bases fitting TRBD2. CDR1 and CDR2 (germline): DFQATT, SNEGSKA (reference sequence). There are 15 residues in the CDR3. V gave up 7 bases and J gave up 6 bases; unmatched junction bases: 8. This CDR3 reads CSVDRGTSGGNEQFF. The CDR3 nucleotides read TGCAGTGTGGACCGGGGGACTAGCGGGGGCAATGAGCAGTTCTTC.

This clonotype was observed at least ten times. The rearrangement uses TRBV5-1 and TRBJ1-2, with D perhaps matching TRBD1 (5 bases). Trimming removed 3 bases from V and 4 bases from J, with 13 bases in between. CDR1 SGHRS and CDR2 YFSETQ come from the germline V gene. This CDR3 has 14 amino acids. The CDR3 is CASSWSSGVYGYTF. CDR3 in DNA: TGCGCCAGCAGCTGGAGTTCGGGGGTCTATGGCTACACCTTC.